This entry is about one TCR beta chain. Its matching antigen is unknown. The CDR3 totals 14 residues. The germline V and J ends were trimmed by 1 base and 5 bases, with 9 bases remaining between them. Germline V lookup: CDR1 SGHNT, CDR2 YENEEA. This sample is part of a study of shared clonotypes between healthy human individuals. TCRdb keeps only in-frame clones here, not all; method: immunoSEQ multiplex PCR. The sample holds about 1 million clones, about 75% seen once. Study outcomes and limitations: Relative to memory subsets, naive subsets generally showed larger estimated richness.

The chain couples TRBV11-3 to TRBJ2-1; TRBD2 might be the D (6 bases). Specimen: memory CD4+ T cells sorted from blood. Described subset: CD45RA-negative fraction. This receptor was identified in a man aged 18 to 35 in good health. CDR3 DNA sequence: TGTGCCAGCAGCTTAGGCGGGAAGAACAATGAGCAGTTCTTC. It is translated as CASSLGGKNNEQFF.